This T cell receptor (beta chain) was sequenced during a study of cytomegalovirus exposure and HLA in healthy donors. Turning to the study itself: Early released data had about 80 million unique TCRs, all coming from HLA-typed donors. The study, taken as a whole, reports: In a later analysis, TCR beta V- and J-gene trimming showed a link to a missense DCLRE1C variant. A reported reduction in N-insertions relative to the roughly 710-donor mean was seen in an Asian-associated ancestry cluster in a later analysis.

V was shortened by 5 bases and J by 2 bases, with 16 bases between the two germline ends. Looked up from germline, CDR1 is MNHEY and CDR2 is SMNVEV (reference sequence). The CDR3 runs to 16 residues. Primers included in the PCR were 60 Vbeta and 13 Jbeta primers. Clones were sequenced by immunoSEQ multiplex PCR, and TCRdb holds only the in-frame ones, with some missing. Of approximately 170,000 clones listed, about 80% are singletons. A remark on this clone: Antigen specificity is unknown.

V and J are TRBV27 and TRBJ2-1, with a weak D call TRBD2 (6 bases). The TCR comes from a man aged 40-49 years in good health and CMV-seronegative. The sample taken for sequencing was PBMCs. CDR3: CASSPQRVRTYNEQFF. The CDR3, as DNA: TGTGCCAGCAGTCCCCAGCGGGTCCGTACCTACAATGAGCAGTTCTTC.